One and the same sample provided the 31 T cell receptor beta chains below, sequenced in a study of cytomegalovirus exposure and HLA in healthy donors. With 60 Vbeta and 13 Jbeta primers, the PCR was carried out. Here immunoSEQ multiplex PCR was the method, and the copy in TCRdb shows in-frame clones only, minus some. The sample yields 70,000 to 90,000 clones, less than 85% seen once. Sequencing was done on a sample of PBMCs. These receptor sequences come from a man between 60 and 75 years old in good health and CMV-seronegative.

The rearrangement uses TRBV29-1 and TRBJ2-3; 8 positions match TRBD2. Germline lookup yields CDR1 SQVTM and CDR2 ANQGSEA. V lost 6 bases, J lost 5 bases, and 7 bases stayed unmatched. This CDR3 region has 13 residues. The CDR3 DNA sequence: TGCAGCGTCGGGGGGGCCCGGGTAGATACGCAGTATTTT. The encoded protein is CSVGGARVDTQYF.

V and J are TRBV20-1 and TRBJ2-1; the D gene is possibly TRBD1 (5 bases). V was clipped by 6 bases and J by 4 bases, with 7 bases between them. Germline CDR1 DFQATT, CDR2 SNEGSKA (reference sequence). This CDR3 spans 11 amino acids. The CDR3 spells CSAQGYNEQFF. The CDR3 coding sequence is TGCAGTGCCCAGGGTTACAATGAGCAGTTCTTC.

This chain connects TRBV6-5 to TRBJ1-5; D gene ambiguous. CDR3 length: 13 residues. The germline V gene encodes CDR1 MNHEY and CDR2 SVGAGI. Between the trimmed V and J ends, which lost 8 bases and 0 bases, there was a span of 8 bases. The CDR3 bases are TGTGCCAGCCTACGGGATAGCAATCAGCCCCAGCATTTT. The encoded protein is CASLRDSNQPQHF.

The chain recombines TRBV5-6 with TRBJ2-2; D is unresolved. Germline values: CDR1 SGHDT, CDR2 YYEEEE. The CDR3 totals 13 residues. With 2 bases removed from V and 2 bases from J, the gap between germline ends came to 4 bases. The CDR3 loop reads CASSFGNTGELFF. CDR3 sequence (DNA): TGTGCCAGCAGCTTCGGTAACACCGGGGAGCTGTTTTTT. Using reference TRBV5-6 and TRBJ2-2 for the parts outside the CDR3, the full variable domain is DAGVTQSPTHLIKTRGQQVTLRCSPKSGHDTVSWYQQALGQGPQFIFQYYEEEERQRGNFPDRFSGHQFPNYSSELNVNALLLGDSALYLCASSFGNTGELFFGEGSRLTVL.

This sequence joins TRBV6-5 and TRBJ2-1; 11 positions agree with TRBD2. Germline lookup yields CDR1 MNHEY and CDR2 SVGAGI. This CDR3 is built from 15 residues. V trimming: 2 bases; J trimming: 7 bases; junction bases outside the gene matches: 4. CDR3: CASSYASGGPNEQFF. The DNA for the CDR3 is TGTGCCAGCAGTTACGCTAGCGGGGGGCCAAATGAGCAGTTCTTC.

J is TRBJ1-1 and V is TRBV9; D perhaps matches TRBD1 (5 bases). Trimming removed 4 bases at V and 2 bases at J, with 21 bases between. This CDR3 has 17 amino acids. The V gene's germline CDR1 is SGDLS and CDR2 YYNGEE. The CDR3, as DNA: TGTGCCAGCAGCCCACCGCCCGAGAGGGGAGGAAACACTGAAGCTTTCTTT. This gives the protein CASSPPPERGGNTEAFF.

In its sample, this clone was seen once. The rearrangement joins TRBV9 to TRBJ1-2, with TRBD1 matching over 9 bases. CDR1 is SGDLS, CDR2 YYNGEE, per germline. CDR3 length: 15 amino acids. Germline trimming cut 4 bases from V and 6 bases from J; bases unmatched to any gene: 10. Here the CDR3 DNA reads TGTGCCAGCAGCTTAACCGGGACAGGGACTGATGGCTACACCTTC. Translated, it gives CASSLTGTGTDGYTF.

The genes are TRBV15 and TRBJ2-7; the D gene is possibly TRBD2 (7 bases). This CDR3 region has 16 residues. V shed 0 bases and J shed 2 bases, with 14 bases lying between them. The V gene's germline CDR1 is LNHNV and CDR2 YYDKDF (reference sequence). The CDR3 reads CATSRDRGAAAYEQYF. The CDR3 region has the DNA TGTGCCACCAGCAGAGATCGGGGGGCGGCCGCCTACGAGCAGTACTTC.

The CDR3: CASSGNRAGANVLTF. The CDR3 bases are TGTGCCAGCAGCGGAAACAGGGCTGGGGCCAACGTCCTGACTTTC. The J gene is TRBJ2-6, the V gene TRBV2; TRBD1 is a possible D gene (6 bases). Per germline, CDR1 SNHLY and CDR2 FYNNEI. The CDR3 is made up of 15 amino acids. With 6 bases removed from V and 2 bases from J, the gap between germline ends came to 11 bases.

The chain joins TRBV9 to TRBJ1-2; D is perhaps TRBD1 (5 bases). The CDR3 is 14 residues long. Per the germline V gene, CDR1 is SGDLS and CDR2 is YYNGEE. The V and J ends lost 6 bases and 4 bases respectively, with 16 bases between them. CDR3 in DNA: TGTGCCAGCACCTTTAGCGGGGCCCTCTATGGCTACACCTTC. Translation: CASTFSGALYGYTF.

The chain carries TRBV11-3 and TRBJ2-1; 7 bases align to TRBD2. Per the germline V gene, CDR1 is SGHNT and CDR2 is YENEEA. With V trimmed by 1 base and J by 4 bases, 7 bases remained unmatched. The CDR3 is made up of 16 amino acids. The CDR3 here is CASSLVMGGGYNEQFF. For the CDR3, the DNA is TGTGCCAGCAGCTTAGTTATGGGCGGGGGTTACAATGAGCAGTTCTTC.

The chain uses TRBV30 and TRBJ1-6, with TRBD1 matching over 8 bases. V gave up 4 bases and J gave up 8 bases; unmatched junction bases: 10. Germline CDR1 and CDR2: GTSNPN and SVGIG (reference sequence). This CDR3 is 15 amino acids long. The CDR3 loop is CAWTLGGTGHSPLHF. The CDR3 nucleotides read TGTGCCTGGACCTTAGGGGGGACAGGTCATTCACCCCTCCACTTT.

In this sample, this clone turned up once. CDR3 protein: CASSFTRTGKSYEQYF. For the CDR3, the DNA is TGTGCCAGCAGCTTTACCCGGACAGGAAAATCCTACGAGCAGTACTTC. The chain is built from TRBV5-5 and TRBJ2-7, with 7 bases matching TRBD1. CDR3 length: 16 amino acids. Trimming at V came to 2 bases and at J to 1 base, leaving 9 bases not matched to a gene. CDR1 is SGHKS and CDR2 is YYEKEE in the germline V gene (reference sequence).

V and J are TRBV9 and TRBJ1-3; possibly TRBD1 for D (6 bases). Germline V lookup: CDR1 SGDLS, CDR2 YYNGEE. V gave up 4 bases and J gave up 2 bases, with 19 bases separating them. The CDR3 runs 17 residues. The DNA of the CDR3 is TGTGCCAGCAGCCCCAAGATACAGGGATCGGCTGGAAACACCATATATTTT. This sequence encodes CASSPKIQGSAGNTIYF.

The chain couples TRBV5-5 to TRBJ2-1; 8 nucleotides line up with TRBD2. The CDR3 has 17 amino acids. J lost 0 bases, V lost 2 bases, and 7 bases had no gene match. CDR1 is SGHKS and CDR2 is YYEKEE in the germline V gene (reference sequence). Written as DNA, the CDR3 is TGTGCCAGCAGCTTAAGATTAGCGGGGATCTCCTACAATGAGCAGTTCTTC. Protein product: CASSLRLAGISYNEQFF.

The CDR3 bases are TGTGCCAGTAGCCCAAGCACAGATACGCAGTATTTT. Its translation is CASSPSTDTQYF. V usage is TRBV19 and J usage is TRBJ2-3; D ambiguous. V lost 6 bases and J lost 0, with 4 bases in between. Germline loops: CDR1 LNHDA, CDR2 SQIVND (reference sequence). The CDR3 is 12 amino acids. Complete variable domain (other parts from reference TRBV19 and TRBJ2-3): DGGITQSPKYLFRKEGQNVTLSCEQNLNHDAMYWYRQDPGQGLRLIYYSQIVNDFQKGDIAEGYSVSREKKESFPLTVTSAQKNPTAFYLCASSPSTDTQYFGPGTRLTVL.

This clone was detected a few times. The chain has TRBV7-9 and TRBJ2-7, with D possibly being TRBD2 (5 bases). Trimming left V 6 bases short and J 5 bases short, with 14 bases between. This CDR3 is 13 amino acids long. CDR1 SEHNR and CDR2 FQNEAQ come from the germline V gene (reference sequence). In nucleotides, the CDR3 is TGTGCCAGCAGGCCTGAGGGTTGGCACGAGCAGTACTTC. Translating it yields CASRPEGWHEQYF.

This clone was found a few times. The V and J genes are TRBV19 and TRBJ2-5, with D tentatively TRBD2 (5 bases). Trimming cost V 6 bases and J 3 bases, with 14 bases left between them. In germline, CDR1 is LNHDA, CDR2 SQIVND (reference sequence). The CDR3 contains 14 residues. For the CDR3, the DNA is TGTGCCAGTAGGGCCTTAGCGAATAAAGAGACCCAGTACTTC. Amino acid sequence: CASRALANKETQYF.

This clone was seen a few times. V gene TRBV5-8 combines with J gene TRBJ2-5; D uncertain. This CDR3 spans 14 amino acids. V shed 3 bases and J shed 2 bases, with 11 bases lying between them. Germline loops: CDR1 SGHTS, CDR2 YDEGEE. The CDR3 region is CASSYPLGQETQYF. In DNA form, the CDR3 reads TGTGCCAGCAGCTACCCTCTAGGACAAGAGACCCAGTACTTC.

This clone was observed once. The chain uses TRBV19 and TRBJ1-1, with 8 nucleotides matching TRBD1. Trimming removed 4 bases from V and 1 base from J; junction bases left unmatched: 2. CDR3 length equals 14 residues. Looked up from germline, CDR1 is LNHDA and CDR2 is SQIVND (reference sequence). Here the CDR3 DNA reads TGTGCCAGTAGTAACAGGGGGGGGAACACTGAAGCTTTCTTT. Translating gives CASSNRGGNTEAFF.

About this clone: The CDR3 end shows no conserved phenylalanine or tryptophan, and so a read error is likely. This chain links TRBV7-8 with TRBJ1-1, with a possible D match to TRBD1 (6 bases). The V gene lost 2 bases and the J gene lost 4 bases, with 20 bases spanning the gap. Germline V gene lookup returns CDR1 SGHVS and CDR2 FQNEAQ. The CDR3 length is 17 residues. For the CDR3, the DNA is TGTGCCAGCAGCTTAAGCCGACAGCGCAGGGGAATCACTGAAGCTTTCCTT. This gives the protein CASSLSRQRRGITEAFL.

The rearrangement links TRBV4-1 to TRBJ2-4, with 10 bases identical to TRBD2. This CDR3 contains 19 residues. V lost 4 bases to trimming and J lost 0 bases; unmatched junction nucleotides: 12. Germline V gene lookup returns CDR1 MGHRA and CDR2 YSYEKL. The CDR3 loop reads CASSLGWTSGPLAKNIQYF. The CDR3 DNA follows: TGCGCCAGCAGCCTAGGATGGACTAGCGGTCCTCTAGCCAAAAACATTCAGTACTTC.

This clone was seen more than once but under ten times. The rearrangement joins TRBV27 to TRBJ2-7, with D perhaps matching TRBD2 (7 bases). Trimming shortened V by 5 bases and J by 5 bases, and 22 bases separated the two germline ends. The CDR3 length is 16 residues. The germline gives CDR1 MNHEY, CDR2 SMNVEV (reference sequence). CDR3 in DNA: TGTGCCAGCAGTCTCGCGGTGGGGGGGACACGGGACGAGCAGTACTTC. It encodes CASSLAVGGTRDEQYF.

This clone has more than one count but fewer than ten. The same CDR3 arises from other DNA sequences in this sample as well. This chain links TRBV5-4 with TRBJ1-1; the match to TRBD1 covers 8 bases. The trim removed 4 bases at V and 5 bases at J, leaving 4 bases unmatched. Germline V gives CDR1 SGHNT, CDR2 YYREEE (reference sequence). The CDR3 totals 13 residues. The CDR3 protein is CASSPDRGTEAFF. The CDR3 DNA reads TGTGCCAGCAGCCCCGACAGGGGAACTGAAGCTTTCTTT.

This chain connects TRBV7-9 to TRBJ1-2, with a weak D call TRBD1 (5 bases). The CDR3 spans 14 residues. The V and J ends lost 1 base and 8 bases respectively, with 14 bases between them. CDR1 SEHNR and CDR2 FQNEAQ come from the germline V gene (reference sequence). CDR3 in DNA: TGTGCCAGCAGCTTAGGGGCAGGGCGTGAGGGCTACACCTTC. Residues: CASSLGAGREGYTF.

This chain connects TRBV4-1 to TRBJ2-7, with 10 positions matching TRBD2. After removal of 4 bases from V and 4 bases from J, the junction contained 7 bases not matched to a gene. CDR1 is MGHRA, CDR2 YSYEKL, per germline. The CDR3 has 15 residues. The CDR3 protein is CASSRSGGAVYEQYF. CDR3 sequence (DNA): TGCGCCAGCAGCCGGAGCGGGGGGGCCGTTTACGAGCAGTACTTC.

This clone ranks as medium-sized (0.01 to 0.1%). The chain links TRBV29-1 to TRBJ1-2; D not resolved. The CDR3 sequence is 13 residues long. Per the germline V gene, CDR1 is SQVTM and CDR2 is ANQGSEA. Deletions cut 0 bases from V and 8 bases from J, with 13 bases between. The CDR3 nucleotides are TGCAGCGTTGAAGATCCAGGCCTGCGAGGCTACACCTTC. It yields the protein CSVEDPGLRGYTF.

A note on this clone: The same CDR3 also results from other DNA sequences found in this sample. V and J are TRBV9 and TRBJ1-2, with TRBD1 matching 7 bases. The length of the CDR3 is 15 residues. J was trimmed by 5 bases and V by 5 bases; bases with no gene match: 12. Germline CDR1 and CDR2: SGDLS and YYNGEE. The chain's CDR3 is CASSSSGGSGYGYTF. The CDR3 coding sequence is TGTGCCAGCAGTTCCTCAGGGGGTTCGGGGTATGGCTACACCTTC.

There are a few counts of this clone. The rearrangement joins TRBV6-1 to TRBJ1-1; tentatively, D is TRBD1 (6 bases). CDR1 is MNHNS and CDR2 is SASEGT in the germline V gene. V lost 2 bases and J lost 0, with 10 bases in between. CDR3 length: 15 residues. CDR3 residues: CASSEFGGLNTEAFF. DNA of the CDR3: TGTGCCAGCAGTGAATTTGGGGGCCTGAACACTGAAGCTTTCTTT.

This clone came up once. This chain uses TRBV11-3 with TRBJ2-5, with a tentative D call TRBD2 (6 bases). The CDR3 consists of 13 residues. Germline V gene sequence: CDR1 SGHNT, CDR2 YENEEA. V dropped 5 bases and J dropped 4 bases, with 11 bases sitting between them. The CDR3 sequence: CASSPGTGETQYF. In DNA, the CDR3 is TGTGCCAGCAGCCCCGGGACTGGAGAGACCCAGTACTTC.

The chain uses TRBV11-2 and TRBJ1-4, with a weak D call TRBD1 (5 bases). The length of the CDR3 is 15 residues. V shed 4 bases and J shed 8 bases, with 17 bases lying between them. Germline loops: CDR1 SGHAT, CDR2 FQNNGV. CDR3 nucleotide sequence: TGTGCCAGCAGCTCTGTTAGGGGTGTGGGGGAAAAACTGTTTTTT. Protein: CASSSVRGVGEKLFF.